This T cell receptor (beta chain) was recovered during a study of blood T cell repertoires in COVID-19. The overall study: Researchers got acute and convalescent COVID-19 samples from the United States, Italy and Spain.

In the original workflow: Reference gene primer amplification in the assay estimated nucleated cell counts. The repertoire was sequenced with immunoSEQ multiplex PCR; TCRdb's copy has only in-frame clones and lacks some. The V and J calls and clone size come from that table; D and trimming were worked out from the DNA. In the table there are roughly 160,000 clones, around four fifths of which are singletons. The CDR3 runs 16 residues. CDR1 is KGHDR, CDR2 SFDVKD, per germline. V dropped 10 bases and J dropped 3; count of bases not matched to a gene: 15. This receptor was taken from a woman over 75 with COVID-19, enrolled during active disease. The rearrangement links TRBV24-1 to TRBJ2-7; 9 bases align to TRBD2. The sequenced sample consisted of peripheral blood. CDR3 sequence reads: CATPSAGGPRDYEQYF. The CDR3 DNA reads TGTGCCACTCCTTCCGCGGGAGGGCCGAGGGACTACGAGCAGTACTTC.